A single sample is the source of the 26 T cell receptor beta chains below, sequenced in a study of cytomegalovirus exposure and HLA in healthy donors. PCR was performed using 60 Vbeta and 13 Jbeta primers. The assay was immunoSEQ multiplex PCR, and TCRdb's table has in-frame clones only and misses some. The specimen's table records under 200,000 clones. The sequencing sample was made of PBMCs. All receptors come from a man aged 30 to 45 in good health and CMV-seronegative.

V usage is TRBV10-3 and J usage is TRBJ1-1; the D is unclear. The CDR3 has 15 residues. CDR1 is ENHRY and CDR2 is SYGVKD in the germline V gene. Trimming shortened V by 0 bases and J by 1 base, and 9 bases separated the two germline ends. This CDR3 is CAISESLAGNTEAFF. The CDR3 nucleotides are TGTGCCATCAGTGAGTCCCTGGCAGGGAACACTGAAGCTTTCTTT.

The chain recombines TRBV25-1 with TRBJ1-1, with 7 bases aligning to TRBD1. Germline V CDR1 and CDR2: MGHDK, SYGVNS. Unmatched junction bases numbered 4, after V lost 6 bases and J lost 0 bases. The CDR3 runs to 14 residues. In DNA, the CDR3 is TGTGCCAGCAGAAAGACAGGGATGAACACTGAAGCTTTCTTT. Protein: CASRKTGMNTEAFF.

This chain joins TRBV6-6 and TRBJ1-2, with a tentative D call TRBD1 (5 bases). This CDR3 is 14 amino acids long. CDR1 MNHNY and CDR2 SVGAGI come from the germline V gene (reference sequence). Trimming shortened V by 0 bases and J by 7 bases, and 12 bases separated the two germline ends. The CDR3, as DNA: TGTGCCAGCAGTTACTCTTTCCGGGGGATTGGCTACACCTTC. This encodes CASSYSFRGIGYTF.

The rearrangement joins TRBV28 to TRBJ2-3; 8 nucleotides match TRBD2. The trim removed 6 bases at V and 3 bases at J, leaving 8 bases unmatched. Germline CDR1 reads MDHEN; CDR2 reads SYDVKM. This CDR3 is 15 amino acids long. Written as DNA, the CDR3 is TGTGCCAGCAGCCCCCCAGTAGCGGGAACAGATACGCAGTATTTT. Translated, it gives CASSPPVAGTDTQYF.

The chain has TRBV7-2 and TRBJ1-2; D not certain. Germline loops: CDR1 SGHTA, CDR2 FQGNSA. V lost 1 base to trimming and J lost 2 bases, with 8 bases between them. CDR3 length: 14 residues. In DNA form, the CDR3 reads TGTGCCAGCAGCTTAGGCAGGATGAACTATGGCTACACCTTC. It specifies CASSLGRMNYGYTF.

This chain uses TRBV10-3 with TRBJ2-1; 10 bases align to TRBD2. This CDR3 region has 15 residues. Germline loops: CDR1 ENHRY, CDR2 SYGVKD. V was clipped by 7 bases and J by 4 bases; unmatched bases: 7. CDR3 DNA: TGTGCCATCACGCCCGGGACTAGCGTTTACAATGAGCAGTTCTTC. It yields the protein CAITPGTSVYNEQFF.

The gene calls are TRBV13 and TRBJ2-1, with 9 bases identical to TRBD2. The germline V gene has CDR1 PRHDT and CDR2 FYEKMQ (reference sequence). There are 14 residues in the CDR3. Trimming cost V 3 bases and J 8 bases; bases outside gene matches: 5. CDR3 sequence: CASSFSGSGDEQFF. CDR3 sequence (DNA): TGTGCCAGCAGCTTTAGCGGGAGTGGTGATGAGCAGTTCTTC.

This CDR3 reads CASSPPHGSRNEQFF. The CDR3 nucleotides are TGTGCCAGCTCACCACCGCACGGGAGTAGGAATGAGCAGTTCTTC. The chain recombines TRBV18 with TRBJ2-1, with D tentatively TRBD2 (6 bases). V lost 0 bases, J lost 7 bases, and 13 bases lay in between. The CDR3 is 15 residues long. Per germline, CDR1 KGHSH and CDR2 LQKENI.

The chain links TRBV28 to TRBJ2-1, with 13 bases that match TRBD2. Per germline, CDR1 MDHEN and CDR2 SYDVKM. The CDR3 consists of 20 residues. The J segment lost 6 bases and the V segment lost 5 bases, leaving 19 bases of the junction unmatched. CDR3: CASSAWTSGGPLSIPNEQFF. CDR3 DNA: TGTGCCAGCAGTGCCTGGACTAGCGGGGGCCCCCTTTCTATCCCCAATGAGCAGTTCTTC. Drawing the rest from reference TRBV28 and TRBJ2-1, the complete variable domain is DVKVTQSSRYLVKRTGEKVFLECVQDMDHENMFWYRQDPGLGLRLIYFSYDVKMKEKGDIPEGYSVSREKKERFSLILESASTNQTSMYLCASSAWTSGGPLSIPNEQFFGPGTRLTVL.

The J gene is TRBJ2-1, the V gene TRBV29-1; 9 nucleotides line up with TRBD2. The CDR3 totals 16 residues. J gave up 3 bases and V 0 bases, and 6 bases lay outside the gene matches. Germline V gives CDR1 SQVTM, CDR2 ANQGSEA. CDR3 coding DNA: TGCAGCGTTGAAGACGCTACAGCGGGAGGCTACAATGAGCAGTTCTTC. Translating it yields CSVEDATAGGYNEQFF.

The gene calls are TRBV29-1 and TRBJ1-1, with a tentative D call TRBD1 (6 bases). Germline V gene data show CDR1 as SQVTM and CDR2 as ANQGSEA. Trimming removed 3 bases at V and 1 base at J, with 9 bases between. The CDR3 is 13 residues long. The CDR3 coding sequence is TGCAGCGTTGACCGGGGGGCGAACACTGAAGCTTTCTTT. Protein product: CSVDRGANTEAFF. The full variable domain, completed using reference TRBV29-1 and TRBJ1-1, is SAVISQKPSRDICQRGTSLTIQCQVDSQVTMMFWYRQQPGQSLTLIATANQGSEATYESGFVIDKFPISRPNLTFSTLTVSNMSPEDSSIYLCSVDRGANTEAFFGQGTRLTVV.

The chain carries TRBV27 and TRBJ1-1, with D unclear. The CDR3 is 14 amino acids. Per germline, CDR1 MNHEY and CDR2 SMNVEV (reference sequence). V was pared by 0 bases and J by 5 bases, with 10 bases between. Written as DNA, the CDR3 is TGTGCCAGCAGTTTATCCCGGGGAGGAACTGAAGCTTTCTTT. Translation gives CASSLSRGGTEAFF.

The chain couples TRBV30 to TRBJ2-7; TRBD1 is a possible D gene (6 bases). The germline gives CDR1 GTSNPN, CDR2 SVGIG (reference sequence). Trimming left V 2 bases short and J 2 bases short, with 22 bases between. The CDR3 is 17 amino acids. CDR3 coding DNA: TGTGCCTGGAGTTGGACTTTCGACAGGTCCTCCACCTACGAGCAGTACTTC. This sequence encodes CAWSWTFDRSSTYEQYF.

As regards this clone: In the same sample, other DNA sequences code for this CDR3. The chain joins TRBV5-6 to TRBJ1-6; D not resolved. CDR3 length: 17 residues. CDR1 is SGHDT and CDR2 is YYEEEE in the germline V gene. Trimming left V 1 base short and J 0 bases short, with 11 bases between. CDR3 DNA: TGTGCCAGCAGCTTGACAGCCCCATTCTCCTATAATTCACCCCTCCACTTT. Translated: CASSLTAPFSYNSPLHF.

The V gene is TRBV30, the J gene TRBJ1-1; D remains ambiguous. V was pared by 6 bases and J by 9 bases, with 8 bases between. The CDR3 covers 9 residues. Germline-derived CDR1 and CDR2 are GTSNPN and SVGIG (reference sequence). The CDR3 DNA reads as TGTGCCTGTGAGGATAAAGCTTTCTTT. It specifies CACEDKAFF.

V is TRBV27 and J is TRBJ1-2; 9 bases agree with TRBD1. The trim removed 7 bases at V and 5 bases at J, leaving 8 bases unmatched. This CDR3 region has 14 residues. Germline loops: CDR1 MNHEY, CDR2 SMNVEV (reference sequence). CDR3 bases: TGTGCCAGCAAACCTGACAGGGGGGTTTATGGCTACACCTTC. Protein sequence: CASKPDRGVYGYTF.

This chain links TRBV10-1 with TRBJ2-1; TRBD2 matches 12 bases. The CDR3 extends over 16 amino acids. CDR1 is WNHNN, CDR2 SYGVQD, per germline (reference sequence). V lost 5 bases and J lost 4; bases outside the gene matches: 6. The CDR3 DNA reads TGCGCCAGCAGTTCCTCTAGCGGGAGGGCGTACAATGAGCAGTTCTTC. Translating gives CASSSSSGRAYNEQFF.

This chain links TRBV7-8 with TRBJ2-3; 8 positions match TRBD1. The trim removed 7 bases at V and 4 bases at J, leaving 13 bases unmatched. The CDR3 has 16 amino acids. CDR1 is SGHVS and CDR2 is FQNEAQ in the germline V gene. The CDR3 nucleotides are TGTGCCAGCACGGTGGGCAGGGGGCTGTTAGCAGATACGCAGTATTTT. It is translated as CASTVGRGLLADTQYF.

The genes are TRBV7-2 and TRBJ2-7; TRBD1 aligns across 11 bases. CDR1 SGHTA and CDR2 FQGNSA come from the germline V gene. V lost 4 bases to trimming and J lost 6 bases; unmatched junction nucleotides: 5. The CDR3 contains 14 residues. Here the CDR3 DNA reads TGTGCCAGCAGCTCCGGACAGGGGGCCGGCGAGCAGTACTTC. Its translation: CASSSGQGAGEQYF. Drawing the rest from reference TRBV7-2 and TRBJ2-7, the complete variable domain is GAGVSQSPSNKVTEKGKDVELRCDPISGHTALYWYRQSLGQGLEFLIYFQGNSAPDKSGLPSDRFSAERTGGSVSTLTIQRTQQEDSAVYLCASSSGQGAGEQYFGPGTRLTVT.

V is TRBV6-5 and J is TRBJ2-3; D is ambiguous. The CDR3 spans 12 residues. Germline V CDR1 and CDR2: MNHEY, SVGAGI. V was trimmed by 5 bases and J by 6 bases, leaving 9 bases between them. The CDR3 region is CASSTQADTQYF. Written as DNA, the CDR3 is TGTGCCAGCAGTACGCAGGCGGATACGCAGTATTTT.

This rearrangement joins TRBV4-1 to TRBJ2-5; possible D gene TRBD2, 6 bases. CDR1 is MGHRA, CDR2 YSYEKL, per germline. Trimming left V 3 bases short and J 4 bases short, with 24 bases between. The CDR3 contains 18 residues. CDR3 sequence: CASSQRARVGGEGETQYF. The CDR3 coding sequence is TGCGCCAGCAGCCAGAGGGCTCGCGTGGGGGGAGAGGGAGAGACCCAGTACTTC.

As for this clone: One end of the junction varies from germline; a read error may be responsible. The same CDR3 also results from other DNA sequences found in this sample. The chain is built from TRBV11-2 and TRBJ1-1; D is undetermined. The CDR3 is 14 amino acids. Per the germline V gene, CDR1 is SGHAT and CDR2 is FQNNGV. CDR3 DNA: TGTGCCAGCAGCTTAGTCGAGCTGAGCACTGAAGCCTTCTTT. Encoded protein: CASSLVELSTEAFF.

V and J are TRBV5-1 and TRBJ1-2; the D gene is possibly TRBD1 (6 bases). CDR1 is SGHRS and CDR2 is YFSETQ in the germline V gene. The CDR3 sequence is 14 residues long. Trimming cost V 2 bases and J 3 bases, with 11 bases left between them. CDR3 sequence: CASSLDRSDYGYTF. For the CDR3, the DNA is TGCGCCAGCAGCTTAGACAGGAGCGACTATGGCTACACCTTC.

In DNA form, the CDR3 reads TGTGCCAGCAGCCCCGATGCGAGACTAGCCTCTCCTACCCAGTACTTC. It specifies CASSPDARLASPTQYF. The V call is TRBV7-6, the J call TRBJ2-5, with TRBD2 matching 7 bases. Looked up from germline, CDR1 is SGHVS and CDR2 is FNYEAQ. This CDR3 is 16 amino acids long. Trimming took 5 bases from V and 8 from J; bases not matched to a gene: 17.

The chain links TRBV5-4 to TRBJ2-2, with 9 bases that match TRBD2. The CDR3 runs to 17 residues. V gave up 1 base and J gave up 2 bases; unmatched junction bases: 6. Germline V gene sequence: CDR1 SGHNT, CDR2 YYREEE (reference sequence). CDR3 coding DNA: TGTGCCAGCAGCTTGTTATTAGCGGGGGATAACACCGGGGAGCTGTTTTTT. It yields the protein CASSLLLAGDNTGELFF.

This rearrangement joins TRBV7-9 to TRBJ1-1, with D perhaps TRBD1 (5 bases). Germline-derived CDR1 and CDR2 are SEHNR and FQNEAQ (reference sequence). The CDR3 length is 15 residues. V was clipped by 2 bases and J by 0 bases, with 10 bases between them. The CDR3 DNA reads as TGTGCCAGCAGCTTAAGTGGACACTTGAACACTGAAGCTTTCTTT. It translates to CASSLSGHLNTEAFF.